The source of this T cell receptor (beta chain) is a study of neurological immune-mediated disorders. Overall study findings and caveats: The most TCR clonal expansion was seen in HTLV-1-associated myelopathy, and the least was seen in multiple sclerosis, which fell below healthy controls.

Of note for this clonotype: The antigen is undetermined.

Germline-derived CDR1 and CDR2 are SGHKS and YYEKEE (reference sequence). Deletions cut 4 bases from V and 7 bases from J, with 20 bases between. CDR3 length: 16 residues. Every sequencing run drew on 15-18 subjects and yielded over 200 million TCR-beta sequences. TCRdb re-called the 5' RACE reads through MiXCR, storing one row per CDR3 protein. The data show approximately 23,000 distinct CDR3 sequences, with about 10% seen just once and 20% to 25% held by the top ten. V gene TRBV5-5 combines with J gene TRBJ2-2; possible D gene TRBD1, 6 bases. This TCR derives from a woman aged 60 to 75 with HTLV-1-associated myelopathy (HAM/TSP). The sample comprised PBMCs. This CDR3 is CASSLIHQQGSGELFF. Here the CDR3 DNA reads TGTGCCAGCAGCCTAATACATCAACAGGGTAGCGGGGAGCTGTTTTTT.